A selection of T cell receptor beta chains follows, all from one sample in a study of blood T cell repertoires in COVID-19. The method was immunoSEQ multiplex PCR; TCRdb's version includes in-frame clones alone and lacks a portion of them. The sample records fewer than 250,000 clones, 83% being singletons. Sequenced input: PBMCs or T cells enriched from blood (not recorded which). The receptors stem from a woman aged 45-59 years who had been exposed to COVID-19. CDR3s include the opening cysteine and the closing phenylalanine or tryptophan. The D gene is left open where the match is weak. Size tells how often a clone was seen (once, few, many) or the class of an expanded clone, and some rows leave it out.

v_gene,d_gene,j_gene,abundance,CDR3nt,CDR3aa
TRBV2,NA,TRBJ1-6,NA,TGTGCCAGCACTCTTGGACTTCTCATTAATTCACCCCTCCACTTT,CASTLGLLINSPLHF
TRBV19,TRBD1,TRBJ2-5,NA,TGTGCCAGTAGTATGAGGGAAGGGGGCTTTGAGACCCAGTACTTC,CASSMREGGFETQYF
TRBV29-1,NA,TRBJ1-1,NA,TGCAGCGTATTACAGGGAAACACTGAAGCTTTCTTT,CSVLQGNTEAFF
TRBV6-1,NA,TRBJ1-2,NA,TGTGCCAGCAGTGAAGCGCAGGCGGGGAAAGGGGGCTACACCTTC,CASSEAQAGKGGYTF
TRBV9,NA,TRBJ2-7,NA,TGTGCCAGCAGCGTAGGCGGACTCTCCTACGAGCAGTACTTC,CASSVGGLSYEQYF
TRBV10-2,TRBD1,TRBJ2-1,NA,TGCGCCAGCAGTGATAGGGACAGGGCATACAATGAGCAGTTCTTC,CASSDRDRAYNEQFF
TRBV5-1,NA,TRBJ1-1,NA,TGCGCCAGCAGCTTGTTAGGGGGATCTACTGAAGCTTTCTTT,CASSLLGGSTEAFF
TRBV5-1,NA,TRBJ2-6,NA,TGCGCCAGCAGCTTGGTACTCCACCTTTCTGGGGCCAACGTCCTGACTTTC,CASSLVLHLSGANVLTF
TRBV10-3,NA,TRBJ2-5,NA,TGTGCCATCAGTGAGTCGACTCTGAGCAGGGTCAGCCAAGAGACCCAGTACTTC,CAISESTLSRVSQETQYF
TRBV19,NA,TRBJ1-3,once,TGTGCCAGTAGCCAAGACGGGGGTCTTGGAAACACCATATATTTT,CASSQDGGLGNTIYF
TRBV10-3,NA,TRBJ1-1,NA,TGTGCCATCAGGACGGAAGAGGGGAGGACCACTGAAGCTTTCTTT,CAIRTEEGRTTEAFF
TRBV4-3,TRBD1,TRBJ1-1,once,TGCGCCAGCAGCCAATCCCAGACAGGGACTGCTTTCTTT,CASSQSQTGTAFF
TRBV7-8,NA,TRBJ1-1,NA,TGTGCCAGCAGCCTCTACACTGAAGCTTTCTTT,CASSLYTEAFF
TRBV4-3,TRBD1,TRBJ1-2,once,TGCGCCAGCAGCCAATATACAGGGGGCCCCTACACCTTC,CASSQYTGGPYTF
TRBV5-4,TRBD1,TRBJ1-4,NA,TGTGCCAGCAGCCCGGACAGGGGGGGCTCTAATGAAAAACTGTTTTTT,CASSPDRGGSNEKLFF
TRBV3-1/TRBV3-2,NA,TRBJ2-5,NA,TGTGCCAGCAGCCCCGAAAGGCAGGAGGGTTCAGAGACCCAGTACTTC,CASSPERQEGSETQYF
TRBV10-1,NA,TRBJ1-1,NA,TGCGCCAGCAGTCCACAGGGTAGTGGAGCTGAAGCTTTCTTT,CASSPQGSGAEAFF
TRBV5-4,TRBD1,TRBJ1-5,NA,TGTGCCAGCAGCTCAAACCCGGGACAGGGGGCTTTCAATCAGCCCCAGCATTTT,CASSSNPGQGAFNQPQHF
TRBV7-2,NA,TRBJ2-7,NA,TGTGCCAGCAGCCTTAACTTTGACGAGCAGTACTTC,CASSLNFDEQYF
TRBV19,TRBD1,TRBJ1-5,NA,TGTGCCAGTAGTACGACAGGGGGCAATCAGCCCCAGCATTTT,CASSTTGGNQPQHF
TRBV5-6,NA,TRBJ1-1,NA,TGTGCCAGCAGCTTATCGGGGGGCACTGAAGCTTTCTTT,CASSLSGGTEAFF
TRBV18,NA,TRBJ2-5,NA,TGTGCCAGCTCACCCAGACGACCGGGGGTTCAAGAGACCCAGTACTTC,CASSPRRPGVQETQYF
TRBV18,TRBD2,TRBJ2-1,NA,TGTGCCAGCTCCCAAGCGCGGGCTAGCGGGACCTACAATGAGCAGTTCTTC,CASSQARASGTYNEQFF
TRBV7-8,TRBD2,TRBJ2-5,few,TGTGCCAGCAGCTTAGCGGGACTAGCGGGGGGCCGGGGGACCCAGTACTTC,CASSLAGLAGGRGTQYF
TRBV27,TRBD1,TRBJ1-4,NA,TGTGCCAGCCGTTACGGGACAGCACTTAATGAAAAACTGTTTTTT,CASRYGTALNEKLFF
TRBV10-3,TRBD1,TRBJ1-2,once,TGTGCCATCAGTGGACAGGGTGGGTGGTATGGCTACACCTTC,CAISGQGGWYGYTF
TRBV7-2,NA,TRBJ2-7,NA,TGTGCCAGCAGCTTAGAGGTAACAGGGCATGGGTACGAGCAGTACTTC,CASSLEVTGHGYEQYF
TRBV30,NA,TRBJ1-2,NA,TGTGCCTGGAGTGCGGGACACTTGAGCCTCTATGGCCACACCTTC,CAWSAGHLSLYGHTF
TRBV9,NA,TRBJ1-2,NA,TGTGCCAGCAGCGGTGAGGTTCGTGGAGGCTATGGCTACACCTTC,CASSGEVRGGYGYTF
TRBV29-1,NA,TRBJ2-2,NA,TGCAGCGTTGAAGGAGCCTACACCGGGGAGCTGTTTTTT,CSVEGAYTGELFF
TRBV6-5,TRBD1,TRBJ1-1,NA,TGTGCCAGCGTCGAGGGACAGAATGCTTTCTTT,CASVEGQNAFF
TRBV9,TRBD1,TRBJ2-1,few,TGTGCCAGCAGTCTCGGACAGGGGGCCAATGAGCAGTTCTTC,CASSLGQGANEQFF
TRBV5-1,NA,TRBJ2-2,NA,TGCGCCAGCAGCTTGGGACGCAGAGCGACGAACACCGGGGAGCTGTTTTTT,CASSLGRRATNTGELFF